The clone carrying this T cell receptor (beta chain) was seen a single time. Its antigen is as yet unknown. Germline V gives CDR1 MNHEY, CDR2 SVGAGI. The CDR3 loop spans 13 amino acids. V was cut by 9 bases and J by 1 base, with 12 bases left in between. These data come from a study of cytomegalovirus exposure and HLA in healthy donors. Study findings and constraints: Whilst most TCR sequences proved rare, a subset of public TCRs occurred across many donors.

The PCR was carried out with 60 Vbeta primers and 13 Jbeta primers. Some clones are missing from TCRdb's copy, which holds only in-frame ones; the method was immunoSEQ multiplex PCR. Here the sample spans 95,000 to 150,000 clones, 80% being singletons. The chain joins TRBV6-5 to TRBJ1-1; D is ambiguous. The sequenced sample consisted of PBMCs. The clonotype comes from a young man in good health and CMV-seropositive. The CDR3 loop is CASNFLANTEAFF. The CDR3 DNA follows: TGTGCCAGTAACTTTCTAGCGAACACTGAAGCTTTCTTT.